These 9 T cell receptor beta chains were all obtained from the same sample, sequenced in a study of technical replicates of blood from a handful of donors. TCRdb's copy holds only in-frame clones and misses some; the assay was immunoSEQ multiplex PCR. The data hold about 49,000 clones, with 80% to 95% observed a single time. Sequenced sample: PBMCs. The receptors were gathered from a human donor in good health. Some clones in this sample may be carry-over from other donors' samples.

The table lists this clone with a count of one. The CDR3 DNA follows: TGTGCCAGCAGTGGACGACAGAGCCCCGGGTACTATGGCTACACCTTC. This codes for CASSGRQSPGYYGYTF. The V call is TRBV6-1, the J call TRBJ1-2, with D perhaps matching TRBD1 (5 bases). The V end lost 4 bases, the J end lost 3 bases, and 18 bases lay between the germline ends. From germline, CDR1 is MNHNS and CDR2 SASEGT. CDR3 length: 16 amino acids.

The chain links TRBV27 to TRBJ1-1; no firm D call. V lost 2 bases and J 4 bases, leaving 11 bases between the germline ends. Germline V lookup: CDR1 MNHEY, CDR2 SMNVEV (reference sequence). The CDR3 has 14 residues. This CDR3 is CASSLAVEGTEAFF. The CDR3, as DNA: TGTGCCAGCAGTTTAGCGGTGGAGGGCACTGAAGCTTTCTTT.

The genes are TRBV9 and TRBJ2-7, with 7 bases aligning to TRBD2. CDR1 and CDR2 from the germline V gene are SGDLS and YYNGEE. Trimming took 0 bases from V and 3 from J; bases not matched to a gene: 6. The CDR3 extends over 15 amino acids. The CDR3 reads CASSVGSGVYYEQYF. CDR3 DNA sequence: TGTGCCAGCAGCGTAGGGAGCGGGGTTTACTACGAGCAGTACTTC. Filled out from reference TRBV9 and TRBJ2-7, the complete variable domain reads DSGVTQTPKHLITATGQRVTLRCSPRSGDLSVYWYQQSLDQGLQFLIQYYNGEERAKGNILERFSAQQFPDLHSELNLSSLELGDSALYFCASSVGSGVYYEQYFGPGTRLTVT.

The rearrangement links TRBV27 to TRBJ1-1; 7 nucleotides match TRBD1. The V segment lost 5 bases and the J segment 0 bases; nucleotides outside the gene matches: 3. This CDR3 has 14 residues. CDR1 and CDR2 from the germline V gene are MNHEY and SMNVEV (reference sequence). The CDR3 sequence is CASSPGTVNTEAFF. The DNA of the CDR3 is TGTGCCAGCAGTCCCGGGACAGTGAACACTGAAGCTTTCTTT.

The V gene is TRBV7-9, the J gene TRBJ1-1; 8 bases are shared with TRBD1. V was pared by 0 bases and J by 11 bases, with 11 bases of the junction left unmatched. In germline, CDR1 is SEHNR, CDR2 FQNEAQ (reference sequence). This CDR3 comprises 15 residues. In nucleotides, the CDR3 is TGTGCCAGCAGCTTAGCCGAGACAGGGGTTGGGCTGGCTTTCTTT. Translated, it gives CASSLAETGVGLAFF.

The chain carries TRBV4-2 and TRBJ2-7, with 7 bases lining up with TRBD1. The V and J ends lost 2 bases and 1 base, in that order; junction bases with no gene match: 5. CDR1 is LGHNA and CDR2 is YNFKEQ in the germline V gene. This CDR3 region has 15 residues. Here the CDR3 reads CASSQKPGQSYEQYF. CDR3 coding DNA: TGTGCCAGCAGCCAAAAACCGGGACAGTCCTACGAGCAGTACTTC.

V gene TRBV23-1 combines with J gene TRBJ2-1; weak D call: TRBD1 (5 bases). TRBV23-1 is sorted into the ORF group, with uncertain function. This CDR3 is 17 amino acids long. The germline V and J ends were trimmed by 0 bases and 1 base, with 13 bases remaining between them. Here the CDR3 DNA reads TGCGCCAGCAGTCAATCCGTGGGCAGGGAATCCTACAATGAGCAGTTCTTC. Translation: CASSQSVGRESYNEQFF.

The chain is built from TRBV30 and TRBJ2-7, with no clear D. Germline V CDR1 and CDR2: GTSNPN, SVGIG (reference sequence). This CDR3 comprises 14 residues. Trimming left V 2 bases short and J 2 bases short, with 13 bases between. CDR3 loop: CAWSSGSSPYEQYF. CDR3 in DNA: TGTGCCTGGAGTAGTGGTAGCAGTCCCTACGAGCAGTACTTC.

This chain uses TRBV30 with TRBJ2-3, with D tentatively TRBD2 (7 bases). The germline V and J ends were trimmed by 0 bases and 12 bases, with 19 bases remaining between them. The V gene's germline CDR1 is GTSNPN and CDR2 SVGIG (reference sequence). The CDR3 runs 14 residues. CDR3 sequence (DNA): TGTGCCTGGAGTGTAGGTGGAGGGGGGGGCCTTCAGTATTTT. Amino acid sequence: CAWSVGGGGGLQYF.